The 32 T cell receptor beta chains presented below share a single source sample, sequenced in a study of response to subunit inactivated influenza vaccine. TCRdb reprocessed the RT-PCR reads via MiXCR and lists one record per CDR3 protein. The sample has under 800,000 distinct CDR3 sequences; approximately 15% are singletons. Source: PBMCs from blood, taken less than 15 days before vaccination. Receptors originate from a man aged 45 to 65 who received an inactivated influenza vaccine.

The chain's CDR3 is CASSAGTNTEAFF. DNA of the CDR3: TGCGCCAGCAGCGCAGGGACAAACACTGAAGCTTTCTTT. This chain connects TRBV5-1 to TRBJ1-1, with D tentatively TRBD1 (6 bases). The CDR3 sequence is 13 residues long. CDR1 SGHRS and CDR2 YFSETQ come from the germline V gene. V lost 4 bases and J lost 2, with 9 bases in between.

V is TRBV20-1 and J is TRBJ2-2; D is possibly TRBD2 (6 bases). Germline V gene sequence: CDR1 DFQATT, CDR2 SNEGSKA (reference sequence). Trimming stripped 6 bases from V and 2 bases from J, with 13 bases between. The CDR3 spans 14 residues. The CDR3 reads CSAFSGVNTGELFF. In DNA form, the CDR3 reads TGCAGTGCCTTTTCGGGAGTAAACACCGGGGAGCTGTTTTTT.

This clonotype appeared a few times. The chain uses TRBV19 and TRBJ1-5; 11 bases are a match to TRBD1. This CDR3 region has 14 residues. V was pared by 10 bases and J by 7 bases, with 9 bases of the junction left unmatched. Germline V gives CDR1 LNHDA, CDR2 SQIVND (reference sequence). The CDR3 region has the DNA TGTGCCACCCGGACAGGGGGCGAGGGGCAGCCCCAGCATTTT. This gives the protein CATRTGGEGQPQHF.

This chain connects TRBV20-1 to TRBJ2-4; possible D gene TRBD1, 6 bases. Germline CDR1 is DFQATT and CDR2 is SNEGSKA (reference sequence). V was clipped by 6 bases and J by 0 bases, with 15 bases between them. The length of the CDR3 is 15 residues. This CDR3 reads CSATKGVLAKNIQYF. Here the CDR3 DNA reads TGCAGTGCAACTAAGGGGGTCTTAGCCAAAAACATTCAGTACTTC.

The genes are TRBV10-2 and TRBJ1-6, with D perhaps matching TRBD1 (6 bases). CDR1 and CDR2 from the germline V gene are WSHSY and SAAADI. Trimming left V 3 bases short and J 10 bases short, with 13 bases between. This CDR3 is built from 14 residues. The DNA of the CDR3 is TGCGCCAGCAGTGAACAGGGCGTGGGGTCACCCCTCCACTTT. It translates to CASSEQGVGSPLHF.

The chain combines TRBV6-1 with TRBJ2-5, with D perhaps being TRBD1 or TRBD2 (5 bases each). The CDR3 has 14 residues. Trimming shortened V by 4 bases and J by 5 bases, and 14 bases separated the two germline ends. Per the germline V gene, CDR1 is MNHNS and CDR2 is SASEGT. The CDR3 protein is CASSGAGTRETQYF. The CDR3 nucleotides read TGTGCCAGCAGTGGTGCAGGGACGCGTGAGACCCAGTACTTC.

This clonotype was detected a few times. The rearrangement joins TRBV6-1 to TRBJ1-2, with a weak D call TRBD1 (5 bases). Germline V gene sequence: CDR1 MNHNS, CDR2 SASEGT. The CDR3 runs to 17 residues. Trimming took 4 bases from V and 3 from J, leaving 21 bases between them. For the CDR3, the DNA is TGTGCCAGCAGTGTAGGGGCTATCGACCAGGAGTACTATGGCTACACCTTC. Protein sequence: CASSVGAIDQEYYGYTF.

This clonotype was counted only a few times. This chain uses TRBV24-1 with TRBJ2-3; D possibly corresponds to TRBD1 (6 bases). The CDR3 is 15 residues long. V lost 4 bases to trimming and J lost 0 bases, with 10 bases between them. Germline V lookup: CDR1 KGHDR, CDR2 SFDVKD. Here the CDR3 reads CATSDAGTSTDTQYF. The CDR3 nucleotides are TGTGCCACCAGTGACGCCGGGACAAGCACAGATACGCAGTATTTT.

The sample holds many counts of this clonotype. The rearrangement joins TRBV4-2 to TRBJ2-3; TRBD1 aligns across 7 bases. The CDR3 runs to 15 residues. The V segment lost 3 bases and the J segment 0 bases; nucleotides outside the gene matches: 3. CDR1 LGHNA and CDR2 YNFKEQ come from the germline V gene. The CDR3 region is CASSQGTDSTDTQYF. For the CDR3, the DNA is TGTGCCAGCAGCCAGGGGACAGACAGCACAGATACGCAGTATTTT.

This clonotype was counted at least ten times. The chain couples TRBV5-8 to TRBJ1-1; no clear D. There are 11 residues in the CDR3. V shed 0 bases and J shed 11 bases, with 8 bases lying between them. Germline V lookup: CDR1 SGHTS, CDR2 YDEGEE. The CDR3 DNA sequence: TGTGCCAGCAGCTTGGTCCTGTGGGCTTTCTTT. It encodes CASSLVLWAFF. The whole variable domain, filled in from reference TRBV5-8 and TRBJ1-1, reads EAGVTQSPTHLIKTRGQQATLRCSPISGHTSVYWYQQALGLGLQFLLWYDEGEERNRGNFPPRFSGRQFPNYSSELNVNALELEDSALYLCASSLVLWAFFGQGTRLTVV.

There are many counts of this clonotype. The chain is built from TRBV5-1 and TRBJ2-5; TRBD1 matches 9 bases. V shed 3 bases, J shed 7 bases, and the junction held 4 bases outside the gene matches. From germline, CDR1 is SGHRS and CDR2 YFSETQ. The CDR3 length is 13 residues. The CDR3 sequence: CASSSPGQGTQYF. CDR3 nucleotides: TGCGCCAGCAGCTCACCGGGACAGGGGACCCAGTACTTC.

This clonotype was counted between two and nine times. In DNA, the CDR3 is TGCGCCAGCAGCTTTAAGAGCAACACTGAAGCTTTCTTT. It yields the protein CASSFKSNTEAFF. The rearrangement uses TRBV5-1 and TRBJ1-1; D call uncertain. CDR3 length: 13 amino acids. V was shortened by 2 bases and J by 2 bases, with 7 bases between the two germline ends. Germline V gene data show CDR1 as SGHRS and CDR2 as YFSETQ. Looking up the rest from reference TRBV5-1 and TRBJ1-1 gives the full variable domain: KAGVTQTPRYLIKTRGQQVTLSCSPISGHRSVSWYQQTPGQGLQFLFEYFSETQRNKGNFPGRFSGRQFSNSRSEMNVSTLELGDSALYLCASSFKSNTEAFFGQGTRLTVV.

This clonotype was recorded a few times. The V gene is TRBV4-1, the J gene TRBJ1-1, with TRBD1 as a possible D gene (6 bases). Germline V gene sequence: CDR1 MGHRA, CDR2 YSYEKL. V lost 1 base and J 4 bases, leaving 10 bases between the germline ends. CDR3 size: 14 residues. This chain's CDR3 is CASSQGDIVTEAFF. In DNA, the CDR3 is TGCGCCAGCAGCCAAGGGGACATAGTCACTGAAGCTTTCTTT.

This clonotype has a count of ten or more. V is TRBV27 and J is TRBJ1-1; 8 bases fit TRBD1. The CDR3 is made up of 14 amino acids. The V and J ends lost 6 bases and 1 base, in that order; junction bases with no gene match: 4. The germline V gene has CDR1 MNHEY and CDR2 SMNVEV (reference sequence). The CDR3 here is CASRLDRGNTEAFF. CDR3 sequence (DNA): TGTGCCAGCAGACTTGACAGGGGGAACACTGAAGCTTTCTTT.

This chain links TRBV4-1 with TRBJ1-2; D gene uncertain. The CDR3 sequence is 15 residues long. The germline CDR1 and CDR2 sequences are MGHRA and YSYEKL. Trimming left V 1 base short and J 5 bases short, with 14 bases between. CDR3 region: CASSQGRVGPYGYTF. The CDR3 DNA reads TGCGCCAGCAGCCAAGGAAGGGTTGGCCCGTATGGCTACACCTTC.

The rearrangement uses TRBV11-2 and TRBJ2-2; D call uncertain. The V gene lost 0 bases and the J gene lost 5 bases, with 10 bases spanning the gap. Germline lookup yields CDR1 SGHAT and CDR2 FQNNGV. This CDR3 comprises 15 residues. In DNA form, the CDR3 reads TGTGCCAGCAGCTTAGAGTATTGGGGTACCGGGGAGCTGTTTTTT. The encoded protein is CASSLEYWGTGELFF.

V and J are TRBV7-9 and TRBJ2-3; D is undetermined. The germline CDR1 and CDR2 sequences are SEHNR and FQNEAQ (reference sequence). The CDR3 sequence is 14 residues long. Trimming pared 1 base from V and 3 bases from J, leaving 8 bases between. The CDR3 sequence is CASSLEGQTDTQYF. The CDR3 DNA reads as TGTGCCAGCAGCTTAGAAGGCCAGACAGATACGCAGTATTTT.

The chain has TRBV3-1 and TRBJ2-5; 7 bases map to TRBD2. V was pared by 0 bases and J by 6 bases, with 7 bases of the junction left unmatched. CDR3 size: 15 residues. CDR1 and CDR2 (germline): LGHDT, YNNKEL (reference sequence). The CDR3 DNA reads TGTGCCAGCAGCCAAGATCTCACTAGCGCACAGACCCAGTACTTC. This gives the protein CASSQDLTSAQTQYF.

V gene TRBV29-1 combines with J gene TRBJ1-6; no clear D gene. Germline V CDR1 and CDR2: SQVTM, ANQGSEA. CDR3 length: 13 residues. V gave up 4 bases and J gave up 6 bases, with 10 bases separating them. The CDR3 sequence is CSVGDRTNSPLHF. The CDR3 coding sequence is TGCAGCGTTGGGGATAGGACTAATTCACCCCTCCACTTT.

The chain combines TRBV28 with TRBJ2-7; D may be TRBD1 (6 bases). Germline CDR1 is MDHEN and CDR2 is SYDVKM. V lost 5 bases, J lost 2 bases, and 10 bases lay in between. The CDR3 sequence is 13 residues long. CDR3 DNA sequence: TGTGCCAGCAGTAGGGGGAGTGCCTACGAGCAGTACTTC. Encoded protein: CASSRGSAYEQYF.

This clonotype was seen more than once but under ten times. The CDR3 spells CSVERGLGGAETQYF. The DNA of the CDR3 is TGCAGCGTTGAAAGGGGCCTAGGGGGAGCTGAGACCCAGTACTTC. The chain combines TRBV29-1 with TRBJ2-5, with D possibly matching TRBD1 (6 bases). CDR1 and CDR2 (germline): SQVTM, ANQGSEA. The CDR3 has 15 amino acids. Trimming took 2 bases from V and 5 from J, leaving 18 bases between them.

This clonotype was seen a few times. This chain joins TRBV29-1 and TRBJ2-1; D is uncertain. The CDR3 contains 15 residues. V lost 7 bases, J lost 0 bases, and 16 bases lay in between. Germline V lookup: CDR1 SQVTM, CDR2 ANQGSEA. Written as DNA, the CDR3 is TGCAGCGCCCTCGTGCCCCCGAGCTCCTACAATGAGCAGTTCTTC. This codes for CSALVPPSSYNEQFF.

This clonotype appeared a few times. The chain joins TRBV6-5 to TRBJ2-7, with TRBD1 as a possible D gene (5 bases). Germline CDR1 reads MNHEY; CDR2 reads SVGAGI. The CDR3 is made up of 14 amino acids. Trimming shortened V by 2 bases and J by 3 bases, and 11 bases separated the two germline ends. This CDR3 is CASSYGSRGYEQYF. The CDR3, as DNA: TGTGCCAGCAGTTACGGGTCAAGGGGCTACGAGCAGTACTTC.

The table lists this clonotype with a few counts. This chain's CDR3 is CAISPGQGMNSPLHF. The DNA of the CDR3 is TGTGCCATCAGTCCGGGACAGGGGATGAATTCACCCCTCCACTTT. The gene calls are TRBV10-3 and TRBJ1-6; 10 positions agree with TRBD1. Germline V lookup: CDR1 ENHRY, CDR2 SYGVKD. The V segment lost 5 bases and the J segment 7 bases; nucleotides outside the gene matches: 5. The CDR3 consists of 15 residues.

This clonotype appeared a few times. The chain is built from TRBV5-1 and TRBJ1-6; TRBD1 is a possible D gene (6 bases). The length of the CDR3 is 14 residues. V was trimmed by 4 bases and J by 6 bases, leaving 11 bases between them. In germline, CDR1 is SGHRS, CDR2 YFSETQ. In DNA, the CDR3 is TGCGCCAGCAGCACAGGGTGGGCTAATTCACCCCTCCACTTT. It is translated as CASSTGWANSPLHF.

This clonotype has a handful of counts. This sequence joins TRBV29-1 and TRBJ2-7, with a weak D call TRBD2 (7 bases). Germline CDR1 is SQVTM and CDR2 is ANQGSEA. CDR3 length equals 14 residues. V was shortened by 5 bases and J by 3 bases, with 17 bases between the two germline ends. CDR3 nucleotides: TGCAGCGTTTTATGGGGGGGCAGGAGCTACGAGCAGTACTTC. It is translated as CSVLWGGRSYEQYF.

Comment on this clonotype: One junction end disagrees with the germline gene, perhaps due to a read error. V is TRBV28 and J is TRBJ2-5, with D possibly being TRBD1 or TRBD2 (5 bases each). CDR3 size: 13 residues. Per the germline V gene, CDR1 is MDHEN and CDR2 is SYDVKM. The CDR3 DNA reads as TGTGCCAGCAGTTTGTTGGCGGATGGGACCCAGTACTTT. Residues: CASSLLADGTQYF.

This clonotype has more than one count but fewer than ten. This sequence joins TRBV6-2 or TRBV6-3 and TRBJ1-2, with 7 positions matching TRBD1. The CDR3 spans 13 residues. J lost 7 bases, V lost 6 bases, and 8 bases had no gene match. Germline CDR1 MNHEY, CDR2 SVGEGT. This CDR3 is CASSPDRALGYTF. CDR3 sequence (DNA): TGTGCCAGCAGCCCAGACAGGGCTCTTGGCTACACCTTC.

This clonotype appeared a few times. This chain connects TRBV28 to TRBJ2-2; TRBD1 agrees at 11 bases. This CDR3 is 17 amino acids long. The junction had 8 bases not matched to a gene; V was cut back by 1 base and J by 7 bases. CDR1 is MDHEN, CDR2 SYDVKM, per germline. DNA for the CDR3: TGTGCCAGCAGTTTATCGTCCTGGACAGGGGGCGGCGGGGAGCTGTTTTTT. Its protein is CASSLSSWTGGGGELFF.

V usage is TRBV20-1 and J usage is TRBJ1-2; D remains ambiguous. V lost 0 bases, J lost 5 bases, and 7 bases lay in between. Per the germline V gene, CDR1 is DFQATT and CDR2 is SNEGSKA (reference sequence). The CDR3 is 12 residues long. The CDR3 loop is CSARDLAYGYTF. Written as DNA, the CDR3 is TGCAGTGCTAGAGATCTTGCTTATGGCTACACCTTC.

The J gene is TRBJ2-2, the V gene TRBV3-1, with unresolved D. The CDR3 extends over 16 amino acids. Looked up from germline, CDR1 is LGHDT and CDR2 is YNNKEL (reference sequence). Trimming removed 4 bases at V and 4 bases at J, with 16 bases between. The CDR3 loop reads CASSPLLWEITGELFF. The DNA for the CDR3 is TGTGCCAGCAGCCCCCTACTCTGGGAAATCACCGGGGAGCTGTTTTTT.

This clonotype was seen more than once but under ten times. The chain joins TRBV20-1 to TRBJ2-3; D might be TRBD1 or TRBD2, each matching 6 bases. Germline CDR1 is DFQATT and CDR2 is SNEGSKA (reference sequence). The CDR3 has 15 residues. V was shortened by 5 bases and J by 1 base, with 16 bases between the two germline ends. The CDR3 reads CSADLRGVGTDTQYF. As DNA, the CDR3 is TGCAGTGCTGATTTGAGGGGGGTAGGCACAGATACGCAGTATTTT.